This T cell receptor beta chain was recorded in a study of T-cell memory formation after mild COVID-19. Study-wide points: Clones that contracted from day 15 to 85 had balanced CD4/CD8; later expanders were CD4+ biased.

Using its own MiXCR run on the 5' RACE reads, TCRdb lists one record per CDR3 protein. The data show 40,000 to 55,000 distinct CDR3 sequences, with approximately 7% seen just once and approximately 1.5% held by the top ten. For this clonotype: Its target is unknown.

This TCR derives from a man aged 18 to 30 who had mild COVID-19 (a few samples of this study predate the infection). Cell type and time point are not known. Input material: PBMCs or a T cell subset sorted from them (not recorded which).

As DNA, the CDR3 is TGTGCCAGCAGCTCGATCCAGCGGGCAGGGGAGCTGTTTTTT. Its translation is CASSSIQRAGELFF. The chain has TRBV11-2 and TRBJ2-2; D might be TRBD2 (6 bases). Trimming took 4 bases from V and 8 from J, leaving 14 bases between them. This CDR3 region has 14 residues. Per germline, CDR1 SGHAT and CDR2 FQNNGV.